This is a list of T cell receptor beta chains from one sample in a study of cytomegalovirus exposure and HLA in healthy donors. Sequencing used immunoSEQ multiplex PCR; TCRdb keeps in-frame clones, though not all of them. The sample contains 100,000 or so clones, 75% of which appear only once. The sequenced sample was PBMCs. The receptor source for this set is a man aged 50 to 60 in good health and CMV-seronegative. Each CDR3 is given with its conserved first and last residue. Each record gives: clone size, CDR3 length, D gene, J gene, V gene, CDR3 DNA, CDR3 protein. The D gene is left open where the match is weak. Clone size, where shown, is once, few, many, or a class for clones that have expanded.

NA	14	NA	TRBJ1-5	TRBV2	TGTGCCAGCAGTCCGACACCCTTCTCTCAGCCCCAGCATTTT	CASSPTPFSQPQHF
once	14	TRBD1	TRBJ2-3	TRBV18	TGTGCCAGCTCACCAGGACAGGACACAGATACGCAGTATTTT	CASSPGQDTDTQYF
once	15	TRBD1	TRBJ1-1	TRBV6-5	TGTGCCAGCAACCCTACAGGGGGGGGTAACACTGAAGCTTTCTTT	CASNPTGGGNTEAFF
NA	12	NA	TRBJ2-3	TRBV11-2	TGTGCCAGCAGCCCCCTCCGGGATGCGCAGTATTTT	CASSPLRDAQYF
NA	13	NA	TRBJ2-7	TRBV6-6	TGTGCCAGCATCCAGTCTGGGCGCCACGAGCAGTACTTC	CASIQSGRHEQYF
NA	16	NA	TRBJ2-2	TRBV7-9	TGTGCCAGACCCGGACAGGGAGGGTTGAACACCGGGGAGCTGTTTTTT	CARPGQGGLNTGELFF
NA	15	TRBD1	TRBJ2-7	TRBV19	TGTGCCAGTAGTATAACCCGGACAGGTCGGGACGAGCAGTACTTC	CASSITRTGRDEQYF
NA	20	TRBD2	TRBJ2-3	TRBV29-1	TGCAGCGTTGAATCCGCCCTGGCTAGCGGGAGGGCCGGGAGCACAGATACGCAGTATTTT	CSVESALASGRAGSTDTQYF
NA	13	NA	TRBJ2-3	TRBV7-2	TGTGCCAGCAGCTCAGATCTTCGGGGTACGCAGTATTTT	CASSSDLRGTQYF
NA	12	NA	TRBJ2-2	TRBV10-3	TGTGCCACCGGGGACTACACCGGGGAGCTGTTTTTT	CATGDYTGELFF
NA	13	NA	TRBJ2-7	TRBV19	TGTGCCAGTAGTATAAGCCCGGGGTACGAGCAGTACTTC	CASSISPGYEQYF
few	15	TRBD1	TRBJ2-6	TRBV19	TGTGCCAGTAGTTCACAGGGGTCTGGGGCCAACGTCCTGACTTTC	CASSSQGSGANVLTF
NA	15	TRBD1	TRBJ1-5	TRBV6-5	TGTGCCAGCAGAAGGGGACAGACTAACAATCAGCCCCAGCATTTT	CASRRGQTNNQPQHF
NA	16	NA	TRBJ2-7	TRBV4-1	TGCGCCAGCAGCCAAGAGAGTCCCGGGTCCTCCTACGAGCAGTACTTC	CASSQESPGSSYEQYF
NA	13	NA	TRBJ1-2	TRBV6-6	TGTGCCAGCAGTATACAGGGAGAGGAGGGCTACACCTTC	CASSIQGEEGYTF
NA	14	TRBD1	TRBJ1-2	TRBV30	TGTGCCTGGAGTAAGGGGACAGCAAACTATGGCTACACCTTC	CAWSKGTANYGYTF